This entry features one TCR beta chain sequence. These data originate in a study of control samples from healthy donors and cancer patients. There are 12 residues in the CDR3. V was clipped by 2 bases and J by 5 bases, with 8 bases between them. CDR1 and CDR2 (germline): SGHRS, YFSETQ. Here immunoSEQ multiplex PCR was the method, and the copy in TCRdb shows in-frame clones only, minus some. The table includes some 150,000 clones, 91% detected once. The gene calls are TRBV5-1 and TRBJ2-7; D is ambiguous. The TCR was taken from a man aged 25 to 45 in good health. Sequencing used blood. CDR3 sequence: CASSFVGHEQYF. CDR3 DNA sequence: TGCGCCAGCAGCTTTGTGGGCCACGAGCAGTACTTC. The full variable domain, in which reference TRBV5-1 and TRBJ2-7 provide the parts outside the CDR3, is KAGVTQTPRYLIKTRGQQVTLSCSPISGHRSVSWYQQTPGQGLQFLFEYFSETQRNKGNFPGRFSGRQFSNSRSEMNVSTLELGDSALYLCASSFVGHEQYFGPGTRLTVT.